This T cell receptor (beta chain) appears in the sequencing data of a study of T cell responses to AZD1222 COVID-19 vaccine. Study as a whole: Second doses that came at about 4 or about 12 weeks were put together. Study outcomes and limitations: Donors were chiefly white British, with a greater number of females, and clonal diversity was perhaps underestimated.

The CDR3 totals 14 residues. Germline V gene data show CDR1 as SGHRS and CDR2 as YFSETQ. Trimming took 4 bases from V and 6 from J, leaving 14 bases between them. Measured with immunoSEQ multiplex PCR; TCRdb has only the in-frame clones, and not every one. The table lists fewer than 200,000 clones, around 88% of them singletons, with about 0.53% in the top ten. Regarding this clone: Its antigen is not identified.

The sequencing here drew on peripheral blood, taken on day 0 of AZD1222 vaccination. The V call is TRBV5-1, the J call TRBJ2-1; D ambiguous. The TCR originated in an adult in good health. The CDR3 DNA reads TGCGCCAGCAGCATCGGGCCGTTACCCAATGAGCAGTTCTTC. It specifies CASSIGPLPNEQFF.